The present entry profiles one TCR beta chain with its context. Every immunoSEQ plate was one replicate of a subset's evenly spread DNA. Libraries were prepared by immunoSEQ multiplex PCR; TCRdb keeps only in-frame clonotypes and omits some of them. Of about 2 million clones in the sample, about 95% were seen once. J lost 3 bases, V lost 1 base, and 2 bases had no gene match. This CDR3 has 14 residues. CDR1 and CDR2 from the germline V gene are SGHAT and FQNNGV. The data were taken from a study of shared clonotypes between healthy human individuals. The naive CD8 subset, CD45RO-negative cells positively selected for CCR7, excluded terminally differentiated effector memory CD45RA+ cells.

The rearrangement joins TRBV11-2 to TRBJ2-5; 7 bases map to TRBD2. Sample: naive CD8+ T cells sorted from blood. The receptor comes from a man younger than 30 in good health. This chain's CDR3 is CASSLGLAEETQYF. For the CDR3, the DNA is TGTGCCAGCAGCTTAGGCCTAGCGGAAGAGACCCAGTACTTC.